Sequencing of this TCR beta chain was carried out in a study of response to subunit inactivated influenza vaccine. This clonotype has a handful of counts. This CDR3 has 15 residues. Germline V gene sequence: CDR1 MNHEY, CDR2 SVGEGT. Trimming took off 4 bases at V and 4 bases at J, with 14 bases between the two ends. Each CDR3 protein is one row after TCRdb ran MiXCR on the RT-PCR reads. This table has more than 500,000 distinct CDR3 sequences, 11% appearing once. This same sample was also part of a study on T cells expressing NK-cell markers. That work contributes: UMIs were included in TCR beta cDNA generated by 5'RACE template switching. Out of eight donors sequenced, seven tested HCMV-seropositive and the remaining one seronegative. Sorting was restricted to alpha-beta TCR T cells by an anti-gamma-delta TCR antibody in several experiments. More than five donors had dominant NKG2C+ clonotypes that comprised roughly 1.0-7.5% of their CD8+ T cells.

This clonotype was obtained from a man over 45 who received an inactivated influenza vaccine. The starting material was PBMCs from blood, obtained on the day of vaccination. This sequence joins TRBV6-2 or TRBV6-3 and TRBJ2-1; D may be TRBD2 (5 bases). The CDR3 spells CASSLAASRYNEQFF. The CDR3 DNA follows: TGTGCCAGCAGTTTGGCGGCTAGCAGATACAATGAGCAGTTCTTC.